A single sample gave rise to the 9 T cell receptor beta chains below, sequenced in a study of human T cells and chemical hapten exposure. TCRdb re-derived calls from the RACE reads in MiXCR, one entry per CDR3 protein. The sample carries fewer than 45,000 distinct CDR3 sequences, over 3.5% recorded once. Time point specified: patch test 1, 2 weeks after DPC sensitization. Treatment specified: therapeutic diphenylcyclopropenone sensitization with weekly scalp DPC. Total RNA was isolated from whole blood that had not been fractionated. The source was whole blood, collected in connection with sensitization to the hapten diphenylcyclopropenone (DPC). Source of these receptors: a man between 45 and 60 years old with alopecia areata. Some clones in this sample may be carry-over from other donors' samples.

This clonotype was detected ten times or more. The rearrangement links TRBV29-1 to TRBJ1-1; D gene ambiguous. This CDR3 is 11 amino acids long. Trimming took 6 bases from V and 12 from J, leaving 17 bases between them. Germline V CDR1 and CDR2: SQVTM, ANQGSEA. DNA of the CDR3: TGCAGCGTCTATGCTATTCGGGGAACTTTCTTT. Amino acid sequence: CSVYAIRGTFF.

This clonotype was found many times. The chain combines TRBV29-1 with TRBJ2-1; tentatively, D is TRBD1 or TRBD2 (5 bases each). The V gene lost 4 bases and the J gene lost 3 bases, with 19 bases spanning the gap. Germline-derived CDR1 and CDR2 are SQVTM and ANQGSEA. The CDR3 has 16 residues. The CDR3 sequence: CSVVQSGTGLYNEQFF. The CDR3, as DNA: TGCAGCGTTGTCCAAAGTGGGACGGGTCTCTACAATGAGCAGTTCTTC.

In this sample, this clonotype turned up many times. V is TRBV4-2 and J is TRBJ2-7, with a possible D match to TRBD2 (6 bases). Between the trimmed V and J ends, which lost 0 bases and 11 bases, there was a span of 17 bases. This CDR3 is built from 14 residues. CDR1 and CDR2 (germline): LGHNA, YNFKEQ. The CDR3 sequence: CASSQDLASNYKYF. The CDR3 DNA sequence: TGTGCCAGCAGCCAAGACCTAGCGAGTAATTATAAGTACTTC.

This clonotype was detected many times. The CDR3 coding sequence is TGTGCCAGCAGTTTAGGCTGGGAACAGCCCCAGCATTTT. Protein product: CASSLGWEQPQHF. The chain links TRBV28 to TRBJ1-5; D not resolved. Trimming stripped 2 bases from V and 7 bases from J, with 9 bases between. The CDR3 length is 13 residues. CDR1 and CDR2 (germline): MDHEN, SYDVKM.

This clonotype turned up a few times. The chain couples TRBV28 to TRBJ2-7, with TRBD2 matching over 9 bases. J gave up 2 bases and V 2 bases, and 7 bases lay outside the gene matches. The germline V gene encodes CDR1 MDHEN and CDR2 SYDVKM. CDR3 length: 16 residues. CDR3 DNA sequence: TGTGCCAGCAGTTTACTAGCGGGATCAGGAACCTACGAGCAGTACTTC. This codes for CASSLLAGSGTYEQYF.

This clonotype was picked up many times. This chain uses TRBV29-1 with TRBJ1-2, with 9 positions matching TRBD1. The germline CDR1 and CDR2 sequences are SQVTM and ANQGSEA. V shed 7 bases and J 4 bases; nucleotides not matched to a gene: 7. This CDR3 has 13 residues. CDR3 in DNA: TGCAGCGCCGCGGACAGGGGAGGCTATGGCTACACCTTC. This encodes CSAADRGGYGYTF.

CDR3 bases: TGCGCCAGCAGCCAACGCGGCCCACTCGACCCTGGGGCCAACGTCCTGACTTTC. Translating gives CASSQRGPLDPGANVLTF. This chain connects TRBV4-1 to TRBJ2-6; D uncertain. The CDR3 length is 18 residues. Germline V gene lookup returns CDR1 MGHRA and CDR2 YSYEKL. V lost 2 bases to trimming and J lost 2 bases, with 16 bases between them.

This clonotype has a count of ten or more. The chain has TRBV20-1 and TRBJ2-7; no firm D call. Germline V gives CDR1 DFQATT, CDR2 SNEGSKA (reference sequence). Trimming stripped 0 bases from V and 5 bases from J, with 14 bases between. CDR3 length: 14 amino acids. The CDR3 sequence: CSARDNNGPDEQYF. CDR3 DNA: TGCAGTGCTAGAGATAACAACGGACCGGACGAGCAGTACTTC.

This clonotype was seen many times. The chain employs TRBV3-1 and TRBJ2-7, with 8 bases lining up with TRBD2. CDR3 length equals 16 residues. Germline V gives CDR1 LGHDT, CDR2 YNNKEL (reference sequence). V lost 2 bases and J lost 5; bases outside the gene matches: 11. Written as DNA, the CDR3 is TGTGCCAGCAGCCAAACGGCAAGCGGGAGAATCCACGAGCAGTACTTC. Translation gives CASSQTASGRIHEQYF.